The 29 T cell receptor beta chains presented below share a single source sample, sequenced in a study of shared clonotypes between healthy human individuals. Assay: immunoSEQ multiplex PCR; the TCRdb copy retains only in-frame clones and omits some. This table holds about 2.3 million clones, 80% to 95% found once. Sequencing was done on a sample of naive CD4+ T cells from PBMCs. Regarding subset: CD45RA+ positively selected. The source of these receptors is a man younger than 35 in good health. Some clones in this sample may be carry-over from other donors' samples.

The chain is built from TRBV19 and TRBJ1-1, with D possibly matching TRBD1 (6 bases). Trimming left V 5 bases short and J 5 bases short, with 24 bases between. CDR1 and CDR2 (germline): LNHDA, SQIVND (reference sequence). CDR3 length equals 17 residues. The CDR3 DNA reads as TGTGCCAGTAGTCAATCGGGGGCGACAGGACGGATTACTGAAGCTTTCTTT. Protein product: CASSQSGATGRITEAFF.

In this sample, this clone turned up once. The V and J genes are TRBV5-1 and TRBJ2-7, with TRBD2 matching over 9 bases. Germline V gene lookup returns CDR1 SGHRS and CDR2 YFSETQ. The CDR3 covers 15 residues. J was trimmed by 4 bases and V by 2 bases; bases with no gene match: 7. The DNA of the CDR3 is TGCGCCAGCAGCTTTCTAGCGGGAAAGAATTACGAGCAGTACTTC. Protein product: CASSFLAGKNYEQYF.

This clone showed up just once. The V call is TRBV9, the J call TRBJ2-5; 14 nucleotides match TRBD2. The CDR3 covers 16 residues. Germline lookup yields CDR1 SGDLS and CDR2 YYNGEE. V lost 3 bases to trimming and J lost 4 bases; unmatched junction nucleotides: 5. CDR3 in DNA: TGTGCCAGCAGCGCAGGGACTAGCGGGAGAAGAGAGACCCAGTACTTC. Residues: CASSAGTSGRRETQYF.

This clone was seen once. This chain joins TRBV7-3 and TRBJ2-7; D may match TRBD1 or TRBD2 (5 bases each). Germline assignment: CDR1 SGHTA and CDR2 FQGTGA. V was shortened by 5 bases and J by 0 bases, with 11 bases between the two germline ends. The CDR3 has 14 amino acids. In nucleotides, the CDR3 is TGTGCCAGCAGCCCCGGGACCAACTCCTACGAGCAGTACTTC. Translating it yields CASSPGTNSYEQYF.

The genes are TRBV6-5 and TRBJ2-7, with unresolved D. Looked up from germline, CDR1 is MNHEY and CDR2 is SVGAGI. This CDR3 region has 15 residues. The V and J ends lost 2 bases and 3 bases respectively, with 14 bases between them. Here the CDR3 reads CASSYALASIYEQYF. CDR3 DNA: TGTGCCAGCAGTTACGCCCTTGCTAGTATCTACGAGCAGTACTTC.

This chain joins TRBV9 and TRBJ2-3; 13 bases map to TRBD2. From germline, CDR1 is SGDLS and CDR2 YYNGEE. The CDR3 is 20 residues long. V lost 3 bases to trimming and J lost 4 bases; unmatched junction nucleotides: 17. This CDR3 reads CASSARAGTSGMKGPDTQYF. The DNA of the CDR3 is TGTGCCAGCAGCGCCCGAGCCGGGACTAGCGGGATGAAGGGTCCAGATACGCAGTATTTT.

This sequence joins TRBV5-8 and TRBJ1-2; D gene ambiguous. Trimming cost V 7 bases and J 7 bases, with 17 bases left between them. CDR1 is SGHTS, CDR2 YDEGEE, per germline. The CDR3 totals 13 residues. The CDR3 protein is CASGKRTPPGYTF. In DNA, the CDR3 is TGTGCCAGCGGGAAGCGAACTCCCCCTGGCTACACCTTC.

The chain is built from TRBV5-1 and TRBJ1-1, with D perhaps matching TRBD1 (5 bases). Trimming took 3 bases from V and 4 from J, leaving 16 bases between them. The CDR3 totals 15 residues. Germline lookup yields CDR1 SGHRS and CDR2 YFSETQ. The CDR3 here is CASSYLFGGSTEAFF. As DNA, the CDR3 is TGCGCCAGCAGCTACCTGTTTGGGGGAAGCACTGAAGCTTTCTTT.

V gene TRBV12-2 combines with J gene TRBJ2-7; TRBD1, the D gene given by the table, was not confirmed from the DNA. TRBV12-2 is deemed a pseudogene. This CDR3 has 15 amino acids. The CDR3 region is CASRRGTGGHHEQYF. CDR3 coding DNA: TGTGCAAGTCGCCGCGGGACAGGGGGCCACCACGAGCAGTACTTC.

The chain joins TRBV6-6 to TRBJ1-2; D uncertain. Between the trimmed V and J ends, which lost 0 bases and 8 bases, there was a span of 10 bases. The CDR3 consists of 13 residues. The V gene's germline CDR1 is MNHNY and CDR2 SVGAGI (reference sequence). CDR3: CASSYSGVVGYTF. The CDR3, as DNA: TGTGCCAGCAGTTACTCGGGAGTGGTGGGCTACACCTTC.

This clone was picked up a small number of times. The sample carries other DNA sequences with the same CDR3. The chain carries TRBV19 and TRBJ1-1, with TRBD1 identical over 9 bases. With V trimmed by 6 bases and J by 1 base, 0 bases remained unmatched. CDR1 LNHDA and CDR2 SQIVND come from the germline V gene (reference sequence). CDR3 size: 13 residues. CDR3 sequence reads: CASRDRGNTEAFF. The CDR3 DNA follows: TGTGCCAGTAGGGACAGGGGGAACACTGAAGCTTTCTTT.

In nucleotides, the CDR3 is TGTGCCAGCAGCCCCCCAGGTGCGGGAGGGGGACACAATGAGCAGTTCTTC. Translation gives CASSPPGAGGGHNEQFF. The J gene is TRBJ2-1, the V gene TRBV7-2; 9 nucleotides align to TRBD2. The V gene end was trimmed by 5 bases and the J gene end by 5 bases; junction bases not matched to a gene: 13. This CDR3 contains 17 residues. Germline values: CDR1 SGHTA, CDR2 FQGNSA.

CDR3 sequence reads: CASSLRTPRASGRVGTDTQYF. CDR3 bases: TGTGCCAGCAGCCTGCGGACTCCCCGGGCTAGCGGGAGGGTAGGGACAGATACGCAGTATTTT. The chain employs TRBV4-2 and TRBJ2-3; 12 bases align to TRBD2. The ends lost 4 bases at V and 3 bases at J; junction bases unmatched: 20. Germline V gene lookup returns CDR1 LGHNA and CDR2 YNFKEQ. This CDR3 is built from 21 residues.

This chain uses TRBV10-3 with TRBJ1-5, with D possibly matching TRBD1 (6 bases). CDR3 length: 17 residues. Trimming stripped 0 bases from V and 2 bases from J, with 14 bases between. Looked up from germline, CDR1 is ENHRY and CDR2 is SYGVKD. CDR3 amino acids: CAISESSVGGGNQPQHF. CDR3 nucleotides: TGTGCCATCAGTGAGTCGAGTGTAGGGGGAGGCAATCAGCCCCAGCATTTT.

This clone was seen a single time. The chain links TRBV28 to TRBJ1-2, with D perhaps TRBD1 (6 bases). This CDR3 is built from 13 residues. Germline CDR1 is MDHEN and CDR2 is SYDVKM. The germline V and J ends were trimmed by 5 bases and 13 bases, with 20 bases remaining between them. The CDR3 DNA reads as TGTGCCAGCAGTCCCCGGGACACGGCCTATGGCACCTTC. It translates to CASSPRDTAYGTF.

The chain uses TRBV4-3 and TRBJ1-2, with D perhaps matching TRBD1 (5 bases). The V and J ends lost 1 base and 0 bases respectively, with 9 bases between them. The CDR3 covers 15 residues. The V gene's germline CDR1 is LGHNA and CDR2 YSLEER. This CDR3 is CASSQGVQANYGYTF. As DNA, the CDR3 is TGCGCCAGCAGCCAAGGGGTACAGGCTAACTATGGCTACACCTTC.

This chain links TRBV7-3 with TRBJ2-1, with 8 bases aligning to TRBD2. The CDR3 has 15 amino acids. Germline V gives CDR1 SGHTA, CDR2 FQGTGA. After removal of 5 bases from V and 6 bases from J, the junction contained 9 bases not matched to a gene. CDR3 loop: CASSPSGSPVNEQFF. As DNA, the CDR3 is TGTGCCAGCAGCCCGAGCGGGAGTCCGGTCAATGAGCAGTTCTTC.

This clone was observed a handful of times. CDR3 region: CASKPDSNSNQPQHF. CDR3 nucleotide sequence: TGTGCCAGTAAGCCGGACAGCAATAGCAATCAGCCCCAGCATTTT. The V gene is TRBV19, the J gene TRBJ1-5; D is possibly TRBD1 (6 bases). V was trimmed by 7 bases and J by 0 bases, leaving 13 bases between them. This CDR3 comprises 15 residues. The V gene's germline CDR1 is LNHDA and CDR2 SQIVND (reference sequence).

Of note for this clone: This specimen includes other DNA sequences encoding the same CDR3. The gene calls are TRBV28 and TRBJ2-3; 8 nucleotides agree with TRBD1. V was pared by 4 bases and J by 2 bases, with 2 bases of the junction left unmatched. The germline V gene encodes CDR1 MDHEN and CDR2 SYDVKM. This CDR3 has 14 amino acids. The DNA of the CDR3 is TGTGCCAGCAGTTCGACAGGGGTCACAGATACGCAGTATTTT. It specifies CASSSTGVTDTQYF.

The rearrangement uses TRBV2 and TRBJ1-2; TRBD1 agrees at 8 bases. The trim removed 8 bases at V and 7 bases at J, leaving 9 bases unmatched. The CDR3 contains 13 residues. Germline CDR1 is SNHLY and CDR2 is FYNNEI. The CDR3 is CASGTGGLGGYTF. The CDR3 region has the DNA TGTGCCAGCGGAACAGGGGGGTTAGGTGGCTACACCTTC.

J is TRBJ2-1 and V is TRBV7-9, with 7 bases matching TRBD1. The trim removed 6 bases at V and 7 bases at J, leaving 6 bases unmatched. CDR3 length equals 13 residues. The V gene's germline CDR1 is SEHNR and CDR2 FQNEAQ (reference sequence). CDR3 nucleotide sequence: TGTGCCAGCAGGGAGACAGGGTATAATGAGCAGTTCTTC. It is translated as CASRETGYNEQFF. Filled out from reference TRBV7-9 and TRBJ2-1, the complete variable domain reads DTGVSQNPRHKITKRGQNVTFRCDPISEHNRLYWYRQTLGQGPEFLTYFQNEAQLEKSRLLSDRFSAERPKGSFSTLEIQRTEQGDSAMYLCASRETGYNEQFFGPGTRLTVL.

This chain joins TRBV5-1 and TRBJ1-1; tentative D call: TRBD1 (6 bases). V shed 1 base and J shed 0 bases, with 13 bases lying between them. Germline CDR1 and CDR2: SGHRS and YFSETQ. The CDR3 sequence is 16 residues long. CDR3 sequence reads: CASSLPGVSVNTEAFF. For the CDR3, the DNA is TGCGCCAGCAGCTTGCCAGGGGTGAGCGTGAACACTGAAGCTTTCTTT. The complete variable domain, with remaining parts taken from reference TRBV5-1 and TRBJ1-1, reads KAGVTQTPRYLIKTRGQQVTLSCSPISGHRSVSWYQQTPGQGLQFLFEYFSETQRNKGNFPGRFSGRQFSNSRSEMNVSTLELGDSALYLCASSLPGVSVNTEAFFGQGTRLTVV.

The chain uses TRBV25-1 and TRBJ2-2; 10 nucleotides agree with TRBD2. J was trimmed by 4 bases and V by 1 base; bases with no gene match: 3. This CDR3 spans 16 amino acids. Germline V CDR1 and CDR2: MGHDK, SYGVNS. CDR3 sequence: CASSEFWTSGTGELFF. The CDR3 DNA reads TGTGCCAGCAGTGAATTTTGGACTAGCGGCACCGGGGAGCTGTTTTTT.

The chain joins TRBV5-5 to TRBJ2-3, with 7 bases aligning to TRBD1. This CDR3 contains 16 residues. Germline-derived CDR1 and CDR2 are SGHKS and YYEKEE (reference sequence). With 4 bases clipped from V and 2 bases from J, the junction kept 10 bases outside the gene matches. As DNA, the CDR3 is TGTGCCAGCAGCGCCCACGGGACAGCCCCCACAGATACGCAGTATTTT. This gives the protein CASSAHGTAPTDTQYF.

The chain recombines TRBV29-1 with TRBJ1-1, with 7 bases that match TRBD1. Per the germline V gene, CDR1 is SQVTM and CDR2 is ANQGSEA. With 8 bases clipped from V and 4 bases from J, the junction kept 13 bases outside the gene matches. The CDR3 spans 14 residues. The CDR3 nucleotides are TGCAGCATCCTCGGGGGCAGGGGGTCCACTGAAGCTTTCTTT. Translation: CSILGGRGSTEAFF.

The J gene is TRBJ2-6, the V gene TRBV2, with D unclear. The length of the CDR3 is 14 residues. V was trimmed by 8 bases and J by 1 base, leaving 9 bases between them. Germline lookup yields CDR1 SNHLY and CDR2 FYNNEI. The CDR3 nucleotides are TGTGCCAGCGGTACGGTTTCTGGGGCCAACGTCCTGACTTTC. It is translated as CASGTVSGANVLTF.

The V call is TRBV10-1, the J call TRBJ1-1; D possibly corresponds to TRBD1 (6 bases). Between the trimmed V and J ends, which lost 9 bases and 1 base, there was a span of 15 bases. CDR1 WNHNN and CDR2 SYGVQD come from the germline V gene (reference sequence). The CDR3 is 14 amino acids. The CDR3, as DNA: TGCGCCAGTAAAGGGGACACCGAGAACACTGAAGCTTTCTTT. This sequence encodes CASKGDTENTEAFF.

In regard to this clone: The same CDR3 can be traced to other DNA sequences in this sample. The CDR3 loop reads CASSPGQPNQPQHF. CDR3 sequence (DNA): TGCGCCAGCAGCCCGGGACAGCCGAATCAGCCCCAGCATTTT. The chain is built from TRBV5-1 and TRBJ1-5, with TRBD1 matching over 7 bases. V shed 4 bases and J 4 bases; nucleotides not matched to a gene: 5. Per germline, CDR1 SGHRS and CDR2 YFSETQ. CDR3 length: 14 residues.

The chain uses TRBV5-1 and TRBJ1-1; no reliable D call. V lost 1 base, J lost 1 base, and 8 bases lay in between. Germline CDR1 is SGHRS and CDR2 is YFSETQ. This CDR3 region has 14 residues. The CDR3 here is CASSLLGKNTEAFF. The CDR3 DNA reads TGCGCCAGCAGCTTGTTAGGAAAGAACACTGAAGCTTTCTTT.